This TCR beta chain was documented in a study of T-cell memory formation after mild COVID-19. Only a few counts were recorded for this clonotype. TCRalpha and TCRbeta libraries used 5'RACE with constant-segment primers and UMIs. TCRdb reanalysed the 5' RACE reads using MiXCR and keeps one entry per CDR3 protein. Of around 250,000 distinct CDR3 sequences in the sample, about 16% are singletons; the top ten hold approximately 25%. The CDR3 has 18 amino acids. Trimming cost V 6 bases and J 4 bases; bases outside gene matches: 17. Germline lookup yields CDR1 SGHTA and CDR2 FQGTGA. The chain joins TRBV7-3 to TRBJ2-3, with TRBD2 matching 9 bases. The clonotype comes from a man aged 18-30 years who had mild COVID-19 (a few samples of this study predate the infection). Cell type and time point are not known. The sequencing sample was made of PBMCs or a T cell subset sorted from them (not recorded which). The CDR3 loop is CASSPSRTGGGESDTQYF. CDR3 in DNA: TGTGCCAGCAGTCCCTCACGGACGGGCGGGGGGGAGTCAGATACGCAGTATTTT.